A selection of T cell receptor beta chains follows, all from one sample in a study of blood T cell repertoires in COVID-19. This table comes from immunoSEQ multiplex PCR, and its TCRdb copy is limited to in-frame clones, with some not included. The repertoire includes around 210,000 clones, 70% to 90% of them detected once, and 5.1% sits in the top ten. The specimen was peripheral blood. The source of these receptors is a man aged 50 to 59 with COVID-19, enrolled during active disease. CDR3s leave out the opening cysteine and the closing phenylalanine or tryptophan. Size values are once, few and many counts, or a class for expanded clones, and some rows have none.

J: TRBJ2-5; size: .; V: TRBV6-6; CDR3: ASSYKGVETQY
J: TRBJ2-7; size: few; V: TRBV27; CDR3: ASSLRTGWPYEQY
J: TRBJ2-6; size: .; V: TRBV18; CDR3: ASSPGQVYAGANVLT
J: TRBJ2-7; size: .; V: TRBV7-2; CDR3: ASSWDRLATYEQY
J: TRBJ2-3; size: .; V: TRBV9; CDR3: ASSVQGATDTQY
J: TRBJ2-3; size: .; V: TRBV14; CDR3: ASSQKSYTQY
J: TRBJ1-6; size: once; V: TRBV6-1; CDR3: ASSEAGGYNSPLH
J: TRBJ2-5; size: .; V: TRBV30; CDR3: AWSVTPGGFWETQY
J: TRBJ2-1; size: .; V: TRBV11-3; CDR3: ASSSASGGGNEQF
J: TRBJ2-1; size: .; V: TRBV19; CDR3: ASSRLVYNEQF
J: TRBJ2-1; size: .; V: TRBV11-1; CDR3: ASSVSGGAGEQF
J: TRBJ2-2; size: .; V: TRBV7-9; CDR3: ASRLGRSGTGSSGELF
J: TRBJ2-1; size: .; V: TRBV15; CDR3: ATSRDWREGQF
J: TRBJ1-2; size: many; V: TRBV7-8; CDR3: ASSYTGGGYT
J: TRBJ1-2; size: .; V: TRBV27; CDR3: ASSSSGNYGYT
J: TRBJ1-4; size: .; V: TRBV3-1/TRBV3-2; CDR3: ASSQYYRASDEKLF
J: TRBJ1-2; size: .; V: TRBV21-1; CDR3: ASSKGRYYRGRHYGYT
J: TRBJ1-1; size: .; V: TRBV20-1; CDR3: SASRVAGLTEAF
J: TRBJ1-2; size: few; V: TRBV4-1; CDR3: ASSQAGQYNYGYT
J: TRBJ2-5; size: .; V: TRBV4-1; CDR3: ASSPAGGQETQY
J: TRBJ2-7; size: .; V: TRBV15; CDR3: ATSRASDRGLSYEQY
J: TRBJ2-7; size: .; V: TRBV28; CDR3: ASSLRGEGYEQY
J: TRBJ2-7; size: .; V: TRBV11-1; CDR3: ASSADRGSSYEQY
J: TRBJ1-1; size: .; V: TRBV3-1/TRBV3-2; CDR3: ASSQGQGGTEAF
J: TRBJ2-3; size: .; V: TRBV15; CDR3: ATSNPSGPTDTQY
J: TRBJ1-5; size: .; V: TRBV6-6; CDR3: ASSPTGNQPQH
J: TRBJ1-1; size: few; V: TRBV3-1/TRBV3-2; CDR3: ASSQDGRVTEAF
J: TRBJ2-7; size: .; V: TRBV21-1; CDR3: ASSKGQSNGQY
J: TRBJ1-2; size: .; V: TRBV6-6; CDR3: ASSYAPPNGYT
J: TRBJ2-7; size: .; V: TRBV5-1; CDR3: ASSRTAGAYEQY
J: TRBJ2-4; size: .; V: TRBV6-6; CDR3: ASSYAGAKNIQY
J: TRBJ1-2; size: few; V: TRBV28; CDR3: ASIYMGGQNNYGYT
J: TRBJ1-1; size: .; V: TRBV5-6; CDR3: ASSLGRDTEAF
J: TRBJ1-6; size: .; V: TRBV2; CDR3: ASNSGTGRNSPLH
J: TRBJ1-5; size: .; V: TRBV18; CDR3: ASSPNKGDRGGDQPQH
J: TRBJ1-2; size: .; V: TRBV25-1; CDR3: ASSAPPGQGAKGYT
J: TRBJ2-7; size: once; V: TRBV5-1; CDR3: ASSKLQGATYEQY
J: TRBJ2-4; size: few; V: TRBV30; CDR3: AWTGQGLAKNIQY
J: TRBJ2-1; size: .; V: TRBV7-2; CDR3: ASSLAGTGYNNEQF
J: TRBJ2-1; size: once; V: TRBV9; CDR3: ASSVATGGLNEQF
J: TRBJ2-1; size: .; V: TRBV3-1/TRBV3-2; CDR3: ASSPGRGTYNEQF
J: TRBJ1-5; size: .; V: TRBV18; CDR3: ASSLTGLYSNQPQH
J: TRBJ2-1; size: .; V: TRBV6-5; CDR3: ASTLTYNEQF
J: TRBJ2-1; size: .; V: TRBV5-1; CDR3: ASSLAVVANEQF
J: TRBJ1-2; size: .; V: TRBV19; CDR3: ASSIQGKYGYT
J: TRBJ2-3; size: .; V: TRBV5-1; CDR3: ASSLGAQRDTQY
J: TRBJ1-5; size: .; V: TRBV30; CDR3: AWSATGGSQPQH
J: TRBJ2-1; size: .; V: TRBV6-2/TRBV6-3; CDR3: ASSPLAGVYNEQF
J: TRBJ2-7; size: .; V: TRBV7-2; CDR3: ASSRWTGGYEQY
J: TRBJ2-1; size: .; V: TRBV30; CDR3: AWAWTSGVNEQF
J: TRBJ1-3; size: .; V: TRBV14; CDR3: ASRPRGGSGNTIY
J: TRBJ1-1; size: once; V: TRBV5-8; CDR3: ASSLSGRGTEAF
J: TRBJ2-2; size: .; V: TRBV29-1; CDR3: SVLRGGGAGELF
J: TRBJ1-3; size: .; V: TRBV9; CDR3: ASSATDIFSGNTIY